This is a list of T cell receptor beta chains from one sample in a study of patients and donors after allogeneic stem cell transplantation. MiXCR, run by TCRdb on the RT-PCR reads, gives a single entry per CDR3 protein. Of about 200,000 distinct CDR3 sequences detected, 35% to 50% appear once; the ten largest clones hold approximately 30%. Sequenced input: blood, either unsorted or a sorted T cell fraction (not recorded which). The source is a human donor who was either an allogeneic HSCT recipient or a stem cell or donor lymphocyte infusion donor (not recorded which). It is not recorded whose cells these are; they may come from a transplant donor. CDR3s include the opening cysteine and the closing phenylalanine or tryptophan. The D gene is left open where the match is weak. Clone size appears in some rows only: once, few, many, or a class for an expanded clone.

V	D	size	J	CDR3	DNA
TRBV5-1	TRBD2	few	TRBJ2-7	CASSLKTSGVDEQYF	TGCGCCAGCAGCTTAAAGACTAGCGGGGTGGACGAGCAGTACTTC
TRBV6-5	-	-	TRBJ2-2	CATGGWAIAGELFF	TGTGCCACTGGGGGCTGGGCTATCGCCGGGGAGCTGTTTTTT
TRBV9	-	-	TRBJ1-1	CASSVGQDEAFF	TGTGCCAGCAGCGTAGGGCAGGATGAAGCTTTCTTT
TRBV30	-	-	TRBJ2-5	CAWMKGETQYF	TGTGCCTGGATGAAAGGGGAGACCCAGTACTTC
TRBV7-7	TRBD1	few	TRBJ2-1	CASSPGQGIDEQFF	TGTGCTAGCAGCCCCGGACAGGGAATTGATGAGCAGTTCTTC
TRBV29-1	TRBD1	few	TRBJ1-2	CSDETGNGYTF	TGCAGCGATGAGACAGGGAATGGCTACACCTTC
TRBV29-1	TRBD1	few	TRBJ2-7	CSVGTGKEYEQYF	TGCAGCGTCGGGACAGGGAAAGAATACGAGCAGTACTTC
TRBV3-1	-	once	TRBJ1-2	CASSQDPRTYGYTF	TGTGCCAGCAGCCAAGACCCGAGGACCTATGGCTACACCTTC
TRBV7-2	-	-	TRBJ1-2	CASSSQIRPIHNYGYTF	TGTGCCAGCAGCTCCCAGATTCGCCCGATTCATAACTATGGCTACACCTTC
TRBV12-3/TRBV12-4	-	-	TRBJ2-1	CASRGSQYNEQFF	TGTGCCAGCAGGGGGAGTCAATACAATGAGCAGTTCTTC
TRBV5-1	TRBD2	-	TRBJ2-2	CASSLLREGNGELFF	TGCGCCAGCAGCTTGTTGCGGGAGGGCAACGGGGAGCTGTTTTTT
TRBV5-1	-	-	TRBJ2-1	CASSLMGPSYNEQFF	TGCGCCAGCAGCTTGATGGGCCCCTCCTACAATGAGCAGTTCTTC
TRBV6-5	TRBD1	few	TRBJ1-1	CASTRTGDTEAFF	TGTGCCAGCACCCGGACAGGGGATACTGAAGCTTTCTTT
TRBV3-1	-	-	TRBJ1-1	CASSHGQIAFF	TGTGCCAGCAGCCACGGACAAATAGCTTTCTTT
TRBV7-2	TRBD1	-	TRBJ1-2	CASSLDWTGGTF	TGTGCCAGCAGCTTAGATTGGACAGGGGGCACCTTC
TRBV5-1	TRBD1	-	TRBJ2-1	CASSLVRGSGNEQFF	TGCGCCAGCAGCTTGGTCAGGGGGAGTGGAAATGAGCAGTTCTTC
TRBV4-2	-	few	TRBJ1-2	CASSPGTSNYGYTF	TGTGCCAGCAGCCCTGGGACGTCGAACTATGGCTACACCTTC
TRBV12-3/TRBV12-4	-	-	TRBJ1-5	CASSWENQPQHF	TGTGCCAGCAGTTGGGAAAATCAGCCCCAGCATTTT
TRBV12-3/TRBV12-4	-	few	TRBJ1-1	CASSFKGSEAFF	TGTGCCAGCAGTTTTAAGGGGTCAGAAGCTTTCTTT
TRBV29-1	-	-	TRBJ1-1	CSVEDTEAFF	TGCAGCGTTGAGGACACTGAAGCTTTCTTT
TRBV11-2	-	-	TRBJ2-3	CASSAHSSDPWDTQYF	TGTGCCAGCAGCGCCCATTCTAGCGACCCTTGGGATACGCAGTATTTT
TRBV5-1	-	-	TRBJ2-3	CASSGDLSSTDTQYF	TGCGCCAGCAGCGGGGACCTTTCCTCCACAGATACGCAGTATTTT
TRBV7-2	TRBD2	-	TRBJ2-1	CASSLVLASGYYNEQFF	TGTGCCAGCAGCTTAGTCTTGGCTAGCGGGTACTACAATGAGCAGTTCTTC
TRBV9	-	-	TRBJ2-2	CASSVGSQNTGELFF	TGTGCCAGCAGCGTAGGAAGTCAGAACACCGGGGAGCTGTTTTTT
TRBV5-1	-	few	TRBJ2-5	CASSLMTRGEGETQYF	TGCGCCAGCAGCTTGATGACGCGGGGAGAGGGGGAGACCCAGTACTTC
TRBV12-3/TRBV12-4	-	few	TRBJ2-1	CASSLALFDNEQFF	TGTGCCAGCAGTTTAGCCCTTTTCGACAATGAGCAGTTCTTC
TRBV7-2	-	-	TRBJ2-3	CASSSWRKTTDTQYF	TGTGCCAGCAGCTCGTGGAGGAAGACGACAGATACGCAGTATTTT
TRBV4-2	-	-	TRBJ2-1	CASSQDRSRYNEQFF	TGTGCCAGCAGCCAAGATAGGTCCCGCTACAATGAGCAGTTCTTC
TRBV4-3	-	few	TRBJ1-1	CASSQEAGFSEAFF	TGCGCCAGCAGCCAAGAGGCGGGGTTCTCTGAAGCTTTCTTT
TRBV14	-	once	TRBJ2-1	CASSQEIWQTSYYNEQFF	TGTGCCAGCAGCCAAGAAATATGGCAGACTTCCTACTACAATGAGCAGTTCTTC
TRBV7-2	-	-	TRBJ2-2	CASSFLESTGELFF	TGTGCCAGCAGCTTCCTGGAGAGTACCGGGGAGCTGTTTTTT
TRBV15	-	-	TRBJ1-2	CATSRDKGWGYTF	TGTGCCACCAGCAGAGATAAGGGTTGGGGCTACACCTTC
TRBV5-6	-	-	TRBJ1-4	CASSSSPRSFNEKLFF	TGTGCCAGCAGCTCCTCTCCCCGCAGTTTTAATGAAAAACTGTTTTTT
TRBV15	-	-	TRBJ2-3	CATSMTGAATDTQYF	TGTGCCACCAGCATGACGGGAGCTGCGACAGATACGCAGTATTTT
TRBV12-3/TRBV12-4	TRBD1	-	TRBJ1-4	CASSFYRGVDEKLFF	TGTGCCAGCAGTTTCTACAGGGGCGTGGATGAAAAACTGTTTTTT
TRBV5-1	-	-	TRBJ1-5	CASSFATGDQPQHF	TGCGCCAGCAGCTTCGCGACAGGTGATCAGCCCCAGCATTTT
TRBV28	-	few	TRBJ1-5	CASSFGQGRNQPQHF	TGTGCCAGCAGTTTCGGGCAGGGGAGGAATCAGCCCCAGCATTTT